This entry lists 8 T cell receptor beta chains sequenced from one sample in a study of blood T cells in healthy people across ages. A second PCR, run for roughly 7 to 12 cycles, used a sample-barcoded 5' primer plus a J-beta primer mix. TCRdb reprocessed the 5' RACE reads via MiXCR and lists one record per CDR3 protein. The sample contains some 640,000 distinct CDR3 sequences, roughly 49% of which appear only once. Sequencing used blood. The receptors derive from a woman aged 60-75 years in good health.

This chain joins TRBV20-1 and TRBJ2-6, with D perhaps TRBD1 (6 bases). Germline CDR1 is DFQATT and CDR2 is SNEGSKA (reference sequence). The CDR3 contains 15 residues. Deletions cut 4 bases from V and 2 bases from J, with 12 bases between. CDR3 loop: CSATKTGTGANVLTF. The DNA of the CDR3 is TGCAGTGCTACGAAAACAGGGACTGGGGCCAACGTCCTGACTTTC.

This clonotype was picked up a small number of times. The genes are TRBV6-2 or TRBV6-3 and TRBJ2-1, with D possibly TRBD2 on 5 matching bases. Trimming shortened V by 5 bases and J by 1 base, and 12 bases separated the two germline ends. Germline-derived CDR1 and CDR2 are MNHEY and SVGEGT. This CDR3 has 15 residues. The CDR3 is CASSESSWSYNEQFF. CDR3 nucleotides: TGTGCCAGCAGTGAGTCTAGCTGGTCCTACAATGAGCAGTTCTTC.

This clonotype turned up a few times. The V and J genes are TRBV3-1 and TRBJ1-1; D uncertain. Germline V gene lookup returns CDR1 LGHDT and CDR2 YNNKEL (reference sequence). The CDR3 is 11 residues long. V gave up 1 base and J gave up 7 bases, with 4 bases separating them. CDR3 region: CASSQGGEAFF. In DNA form, the CDR3 reads TGTGCCAGCAGCCAAGGCGGTGAAGCTTTCTTT.

A few counts support this clonotype. The chain links TRBV6-5 to TRBJ1-2; D gene uncertain. The germline CDR1 and CDR2 sequences are MNHEY and SVGAGI. This CDR3 has 11 residues. Trimming shortened V by 6 bases and J by 8 bases, and 10 bases separated the two germline ends. Here the CDR3 reads CASSPMGGYTF. The CDR3 coding sequence is TGTGCCAGCAGCCCCATGGGGGGCTACACCTTC.

In its sample, this clonotype was seen a few times. A much larger clone differs by one base, so this may be a read error. V is TRBV5-5 and J is TRBJ2-5; tentative D call: TRBD2 (6 bases). CDR3 size: 14 residues. Germline assignment: CDR1 SGHKS and CDR2 YYEKEE (reference sequence). Deletions cut 4 bases from V and 7 bases from J, with 17 bases between. CDR3: CASSVAGIGGTQYF. The CDR3 nucleotides are TGTGCCAGCAGCGTGGCGGGGATTGGTGGGACCCAGTACTTC.

J is TRBJ2-7 and V is TRBV27, with TRBD1 matching over 8 bases. This CDR3 comprises 13 residues. V dropped 6 bases and J dropped 7; count of bases not matched to a gene: 8. Germline V lookup: CDR1 MNHEY, CDR2 SMNVEV (reference sequence). This chain's CDR3 is CASSSDREREQYF. The CDR3, as DNA: TGTGCCAGCAGCTCGGACAGGGAAAGGGAGCAGTACTTC.

This clonotype was found many times. This chain links TRBV20-1 with TRBJ2-3; D ambiguous. The V gene lost 6 bases and the J gene lost 2 bases, with 3 bases spanning the gap. The CDR3 has 10 residues. Germline lookup yields CDR1 DFQATT and CDR2 SNEGSKA (reference sequence). This CDR3 is CSAYTDTQYF. DNA for the CDR3: TGCAGTGCGTACACAGATACGCAGTATTTT.

V usage is TRBV25-1 and J usage is TRBJ1-2; possibly TRBD1 for D (5 bases). V lost 3 bases, J lost 4 bases, and 12 bases lay in between. There are 14 residues in the CDR3. CDR1 MGHDK and CDR2 SYGVNS come from the germline V gene. CDR3 residues: CASSDVGDRYGYTF. CDR3 DNA: TGTGCCAGCAGTGATGTCGGGGACCGCTATGGCTACACCTTC.